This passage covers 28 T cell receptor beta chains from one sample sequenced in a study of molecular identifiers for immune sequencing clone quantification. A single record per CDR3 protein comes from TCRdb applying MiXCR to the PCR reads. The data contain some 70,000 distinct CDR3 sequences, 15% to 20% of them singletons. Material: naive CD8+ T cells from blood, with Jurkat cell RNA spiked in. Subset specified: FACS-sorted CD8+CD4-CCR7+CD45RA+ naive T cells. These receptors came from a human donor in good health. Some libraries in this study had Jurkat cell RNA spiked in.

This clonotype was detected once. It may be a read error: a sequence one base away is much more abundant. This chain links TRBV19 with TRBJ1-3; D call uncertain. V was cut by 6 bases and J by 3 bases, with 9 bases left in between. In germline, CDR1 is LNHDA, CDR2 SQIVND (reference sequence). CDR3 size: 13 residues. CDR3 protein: CASSPGGGNTIYF. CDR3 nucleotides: TGTGCCAGTAGCCCGGGCGGTGGAAACACCATATATTTT.

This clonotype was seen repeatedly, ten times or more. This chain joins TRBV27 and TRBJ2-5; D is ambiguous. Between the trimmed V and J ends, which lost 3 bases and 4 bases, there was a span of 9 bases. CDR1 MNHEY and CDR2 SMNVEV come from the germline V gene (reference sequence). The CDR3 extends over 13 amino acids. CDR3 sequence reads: CASSFVIGETQYF. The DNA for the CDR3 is TGTGCCAGCAGTTTTGTGATCGGAGAGACCCAGTACTTC.

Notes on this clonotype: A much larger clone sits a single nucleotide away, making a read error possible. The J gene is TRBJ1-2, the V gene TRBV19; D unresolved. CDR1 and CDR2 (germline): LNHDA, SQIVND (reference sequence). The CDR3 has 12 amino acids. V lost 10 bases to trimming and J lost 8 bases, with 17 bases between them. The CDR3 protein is CATDGRRSGYTF. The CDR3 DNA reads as TGTGCCACCGACGGCAGGCGTTCGGGCTACACCTTC.

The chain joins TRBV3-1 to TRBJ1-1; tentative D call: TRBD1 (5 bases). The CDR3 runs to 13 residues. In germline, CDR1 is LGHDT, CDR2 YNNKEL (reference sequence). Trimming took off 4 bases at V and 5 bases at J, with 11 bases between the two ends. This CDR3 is CASSPGTWTEAFF. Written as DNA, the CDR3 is TGTGCCAGCAGCCCCGGGACTTGGACTGAAGCTTTCTTT.

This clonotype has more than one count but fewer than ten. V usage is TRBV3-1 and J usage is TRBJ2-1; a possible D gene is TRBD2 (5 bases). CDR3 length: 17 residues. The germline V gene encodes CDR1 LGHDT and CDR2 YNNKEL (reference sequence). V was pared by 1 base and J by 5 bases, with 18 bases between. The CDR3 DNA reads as TGTGCCAGCAGCCAAGGGCCCGGGCTGGGAGCGAACAATGAGCAGTTCTTC. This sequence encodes CASSQGPGLGANNEQFF.

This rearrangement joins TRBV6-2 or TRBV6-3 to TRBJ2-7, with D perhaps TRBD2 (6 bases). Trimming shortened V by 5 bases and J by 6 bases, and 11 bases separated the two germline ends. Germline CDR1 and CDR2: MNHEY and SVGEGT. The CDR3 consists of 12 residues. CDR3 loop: CASSQTSSEQYF. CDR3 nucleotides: TGTGCCAGCAGTCAGACTAGTTCCGAGCAGTACTTC.

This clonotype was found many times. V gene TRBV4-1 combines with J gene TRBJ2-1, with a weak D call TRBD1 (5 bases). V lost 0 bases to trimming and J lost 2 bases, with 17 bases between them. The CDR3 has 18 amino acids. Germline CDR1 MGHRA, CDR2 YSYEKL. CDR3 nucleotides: TGCGCCAGCAGCCAAGACAGTGCCGGACACAAGACCTACAATGAGCAGTTCTTC. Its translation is CASSQDSAGHKTYNEQFF.

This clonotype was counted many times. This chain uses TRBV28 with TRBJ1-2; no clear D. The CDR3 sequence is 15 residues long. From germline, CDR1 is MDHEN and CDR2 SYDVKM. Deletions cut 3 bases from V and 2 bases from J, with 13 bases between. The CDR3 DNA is TGTGCCAGCAGTTTTCGACCGGACGGAAACTATGGCTACACCTTC. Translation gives CASSFRPDGNYGYTF.

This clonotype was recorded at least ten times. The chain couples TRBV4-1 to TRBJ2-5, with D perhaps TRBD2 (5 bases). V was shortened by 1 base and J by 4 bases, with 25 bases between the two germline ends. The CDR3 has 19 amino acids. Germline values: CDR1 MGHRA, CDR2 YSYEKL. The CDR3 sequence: CASSQGGVSLGGESETQYF. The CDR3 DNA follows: TGCGCCAGCAGCCAAGGGGGTGTGAGTCTCGGAGGAGAATCAGAGACCCAGTACTTC.

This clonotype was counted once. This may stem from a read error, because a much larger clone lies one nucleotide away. CDR3: CASSQTSGGDYELYF. The CDR3 DNA is TGCGCCAGCAGCCAAACTAGCGGGGGGGACTACGAGCTGTACTTC. J is TRBJ2-7 and V is TRBV4-1; 13 bases match TRBD2. CDR3 size: 15 residues. CDR1 MGHRA and CDR2 YSYEKL come from the germline V gene.

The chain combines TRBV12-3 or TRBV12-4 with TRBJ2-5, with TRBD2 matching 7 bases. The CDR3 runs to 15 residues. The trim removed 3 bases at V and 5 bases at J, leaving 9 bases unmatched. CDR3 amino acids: CASSFGLEILETQYF. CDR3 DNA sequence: TGTGCCAGCAGTTTCGGACTAGAGATTTTGGAGACCCAGTACTTC.

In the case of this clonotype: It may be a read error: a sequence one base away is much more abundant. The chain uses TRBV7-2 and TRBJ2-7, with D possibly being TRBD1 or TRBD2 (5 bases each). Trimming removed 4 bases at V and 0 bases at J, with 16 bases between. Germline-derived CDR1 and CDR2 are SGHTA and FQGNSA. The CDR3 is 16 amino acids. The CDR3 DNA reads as TGTGCCAGCAGCTCCCTTTGGGACGGAAACTCCTACGAGCAGTACTTC. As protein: CASSSLWDGNSYEQYF.

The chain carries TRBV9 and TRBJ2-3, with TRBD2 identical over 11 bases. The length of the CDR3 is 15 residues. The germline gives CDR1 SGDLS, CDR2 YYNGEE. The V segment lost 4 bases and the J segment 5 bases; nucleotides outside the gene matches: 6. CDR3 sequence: CASSPRLAGIDTQYF. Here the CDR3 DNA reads TGTGCCAGCAGCCCTAGACTAGCGGGAATAGATACGCAGTATTTT. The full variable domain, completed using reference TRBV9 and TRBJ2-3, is DSGVTQTPKHLITATGQRVTLRCSPRSGDLSVYWYQQSLDQGLQFLIQYYNGEERAKGNILERFSAQQFPDLHSELNLSSLELGDSALYFCASSPRLAGIDTQYFGPGTRLTVL.

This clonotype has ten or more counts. The CDR3 here is CASSTGVDYEQYF. The DNA of the CDR3 is TGCGCCAGCAGCACAGGGGTGGACTACGAGCAGTACTTC. The chain employs TRBV4-3 and TRBJ2-7; 7 nucleotides match TRBD1. V trimming: 5 bases; J trimming: 3 bases; junction bases outside the gene matches: 4. Germline V gives CDR1 LGHNA, CDR2 YSLEER. The CDR3 is made up of 13 amino acids.

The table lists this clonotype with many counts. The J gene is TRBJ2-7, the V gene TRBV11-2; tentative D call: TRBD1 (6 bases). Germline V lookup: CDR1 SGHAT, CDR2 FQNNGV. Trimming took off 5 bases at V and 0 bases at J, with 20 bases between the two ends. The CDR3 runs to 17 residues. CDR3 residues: CASSPKGGTYSSYEQYF. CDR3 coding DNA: TGTGCCAGCAGCCCGAAGGGTGGGACATATTCCTCCTACGAGCAGTACTTC.

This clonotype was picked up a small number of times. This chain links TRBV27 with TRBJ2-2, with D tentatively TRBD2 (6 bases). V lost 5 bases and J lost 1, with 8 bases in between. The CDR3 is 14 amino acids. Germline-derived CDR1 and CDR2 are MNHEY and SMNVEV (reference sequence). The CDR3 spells CASSPGLNTGELFF. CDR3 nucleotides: TGTGCCAGCAGTCCGGGACTGAACACCGGGGAGCTGTTTTTT.

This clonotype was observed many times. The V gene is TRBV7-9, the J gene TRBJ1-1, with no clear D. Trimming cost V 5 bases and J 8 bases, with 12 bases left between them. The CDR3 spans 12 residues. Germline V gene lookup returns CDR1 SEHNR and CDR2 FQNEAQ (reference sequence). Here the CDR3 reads CASSPPDMEAFF. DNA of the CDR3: TGTGCCAGCAGCCCCCCCGACATGGAAGCTTTCTTT.

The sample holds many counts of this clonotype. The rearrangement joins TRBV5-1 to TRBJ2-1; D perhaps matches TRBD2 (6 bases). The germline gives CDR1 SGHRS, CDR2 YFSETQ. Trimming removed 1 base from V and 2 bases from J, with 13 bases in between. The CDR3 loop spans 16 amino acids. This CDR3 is CASSLSSLAPYNEQFF. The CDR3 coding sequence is TGCGCCAGCAGCTTGTCGAGCCTAGCGCCCTACAATGAGCAGTTCTTC.

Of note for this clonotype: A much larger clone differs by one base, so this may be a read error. CDR3 residues: CASSLGGRVFSGELFF. The CDR3 region has the DNA TGTGCCAGCAGCTTGGGGGGCAGGGTTTTTTCCGGGGAGCTGTTTTTT. This chain joins TRBV5-3 and TRBJ2-2; tentatively, D is TRBD1 or TRBD2 (6 bases each). TRBV5-3 carries the ORF label, with uncertain function. The CDR3 spans 16 residues.

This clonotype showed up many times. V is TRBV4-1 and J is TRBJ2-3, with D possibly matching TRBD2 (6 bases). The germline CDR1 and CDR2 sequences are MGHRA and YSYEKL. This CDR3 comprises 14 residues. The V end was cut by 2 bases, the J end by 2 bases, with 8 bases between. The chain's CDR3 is CASSQLATTDTQYF. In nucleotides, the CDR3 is TGCGCCAGCAGCCAACTAGCGACCACAGATACGCAGTATTTT.

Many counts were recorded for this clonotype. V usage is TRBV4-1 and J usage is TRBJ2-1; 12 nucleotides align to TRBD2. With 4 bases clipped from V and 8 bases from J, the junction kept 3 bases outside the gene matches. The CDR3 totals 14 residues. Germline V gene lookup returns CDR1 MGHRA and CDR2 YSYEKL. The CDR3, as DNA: TGCGCCAGCAGCCCGACTAGCGGGAGAGATGAGCAGTTCTTC. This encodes CASSPTSGRDEQFF.

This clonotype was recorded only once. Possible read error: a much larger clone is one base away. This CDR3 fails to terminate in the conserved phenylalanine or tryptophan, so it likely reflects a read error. The CDR3 is CSARTSSGRSTDTQYS. The CDR3 coding sequence is TGCAGTGCTAGAACCTCTAGCGGGAGAAGCACAGATACGCAGTATTCT. V gene TRBV20-1 combines with J gene TRBJ2-3, with 10 bases identical to TRBD2. There are 16 residues in the CDR3. The junction had 5 bases not matched to a gene; V was cut back by 2 bases and J by 0 bases. Per the germline V gene, CDR1 is DFQATT and CDR2 is SNEGSKA (reference sequence).

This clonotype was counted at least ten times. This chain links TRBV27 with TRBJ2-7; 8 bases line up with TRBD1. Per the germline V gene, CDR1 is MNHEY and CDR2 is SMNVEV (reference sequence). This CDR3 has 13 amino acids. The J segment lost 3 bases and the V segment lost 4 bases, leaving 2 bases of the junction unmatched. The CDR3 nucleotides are TGTGCCAGCAGTTGGGGACAGGTCTACGAGCAGTACTTC. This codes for CASSWGQVYEQYF.

The DNA of the CDR3 is TGTGCCAGCACCGATCCCGCGGGAGTTCCTAATGAAAAACTGTTTTTT. This codes for CASTDPAGVPNEKLFF. The chain uses TRBV28 and TRBJ1-4; D is uncertain. CDR1 and CDR2 from the germline V gene are MDHEN and SYDVKM. CDR3 length: 16 residues. Trimming took 7 bases from V and 3 from J, leaving 18 bases between them.

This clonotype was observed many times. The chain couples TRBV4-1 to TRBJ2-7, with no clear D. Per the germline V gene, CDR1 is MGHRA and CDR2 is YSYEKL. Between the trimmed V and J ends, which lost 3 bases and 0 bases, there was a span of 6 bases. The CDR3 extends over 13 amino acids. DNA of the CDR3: TGCGCCAGCAGCCAGGGGATCTCCTACGAGCAGTACTTC. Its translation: CASSQGISYEQYF.

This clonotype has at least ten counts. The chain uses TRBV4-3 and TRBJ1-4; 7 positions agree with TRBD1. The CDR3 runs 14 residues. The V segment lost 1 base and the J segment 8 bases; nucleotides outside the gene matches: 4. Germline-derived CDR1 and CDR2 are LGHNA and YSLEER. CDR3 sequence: CASSQADRSEKLFF. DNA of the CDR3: TGCGCCAGCAGCCAAGCGGACAGGTCGGAAAAACTGTTTTTT.

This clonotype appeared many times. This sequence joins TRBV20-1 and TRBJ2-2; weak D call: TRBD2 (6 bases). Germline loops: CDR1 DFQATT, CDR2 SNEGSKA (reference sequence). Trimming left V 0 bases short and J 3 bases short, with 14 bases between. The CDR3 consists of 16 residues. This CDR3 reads CSARDIGGADTGELFF. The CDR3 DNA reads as TGCAGTGCTAGAGATATTGGAGGGGCCGACACCGGGGAGCTGTTTTTT.

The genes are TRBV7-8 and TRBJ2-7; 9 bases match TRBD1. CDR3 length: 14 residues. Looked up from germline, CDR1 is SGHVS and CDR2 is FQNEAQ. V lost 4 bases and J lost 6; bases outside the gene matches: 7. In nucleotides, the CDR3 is TGTGCCAGCAGCTCCCGGGACAGGGTTCCCGAGCAGTACTTC. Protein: CASSSRDRVPEQYF. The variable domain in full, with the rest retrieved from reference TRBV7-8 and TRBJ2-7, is GAGVSQSPRYKVAKRGQDVALRCDPISGHVSLFWYQQALGQGPEFLTYFQNEAQLDKSGLPSDRFFAERPEGSVSTLKIQRTQQEDSAVYLCASSSRDRVPEQYFGPGTRLTVT.